The clone carrying this TCR beta chain appeared many times. TCRdb used MiXCR to reprocess the PCR reads, holding one entry per CDR3 protein. The sample contains about 10,000 distinct CDR3 sequences, under 55% of which appear only once. The data were taken from a study of CD4 and CD8 cells across lung adenocarcinoma regions. The patients had localized lung adenocarcinoma, a non-small cell subtype. The trim removed 5 bases at V and 4 bases at J, leaving 7 bases unmatched. The CDR3 totals 15 residues. The sequencing input was CD8+ T cells from the margin of a lung tumor. The chain employs TRBV12-3 or TRBV12-4 and TRBJ2-3; the match to TRBD1 covers 9 bases. This clonotype originated in a male donor with lung adenocarcinoma. The CD4 and CD8 labels of this study may be unreliable. CDR3: CASSLGQGPADTQYF. DNA for the CDR3: TGTGCCAGCAGTCTCGGACAGGGGCCGGCAGATACGCAGTATTTT.